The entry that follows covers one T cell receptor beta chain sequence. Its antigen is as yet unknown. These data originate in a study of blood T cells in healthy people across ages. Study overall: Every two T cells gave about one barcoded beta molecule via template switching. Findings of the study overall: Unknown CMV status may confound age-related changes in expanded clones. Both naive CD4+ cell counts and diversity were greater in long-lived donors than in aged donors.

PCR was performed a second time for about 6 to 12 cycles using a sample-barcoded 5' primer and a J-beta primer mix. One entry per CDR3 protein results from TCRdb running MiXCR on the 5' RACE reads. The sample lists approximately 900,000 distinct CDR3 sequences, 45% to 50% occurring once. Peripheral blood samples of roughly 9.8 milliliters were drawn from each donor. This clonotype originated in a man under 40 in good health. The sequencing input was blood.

CDR3 region: CASSPSQGPRGYTF. The CDR3 DNA reads as TGTGCCAGCAGCCCTAGTCAGGGCCCTCGCGGCTACACCTTC. This chain links TRBV7-2 with TRBJ1-2, with D tentatively TRBD1 (5 bases). CDR1 is SGHTA, CDR2 FQGNSA, per germline. The CDR3 runs 14 residues. V shed 5 bases and J shed 8 bases, with 18 bases lying between them.